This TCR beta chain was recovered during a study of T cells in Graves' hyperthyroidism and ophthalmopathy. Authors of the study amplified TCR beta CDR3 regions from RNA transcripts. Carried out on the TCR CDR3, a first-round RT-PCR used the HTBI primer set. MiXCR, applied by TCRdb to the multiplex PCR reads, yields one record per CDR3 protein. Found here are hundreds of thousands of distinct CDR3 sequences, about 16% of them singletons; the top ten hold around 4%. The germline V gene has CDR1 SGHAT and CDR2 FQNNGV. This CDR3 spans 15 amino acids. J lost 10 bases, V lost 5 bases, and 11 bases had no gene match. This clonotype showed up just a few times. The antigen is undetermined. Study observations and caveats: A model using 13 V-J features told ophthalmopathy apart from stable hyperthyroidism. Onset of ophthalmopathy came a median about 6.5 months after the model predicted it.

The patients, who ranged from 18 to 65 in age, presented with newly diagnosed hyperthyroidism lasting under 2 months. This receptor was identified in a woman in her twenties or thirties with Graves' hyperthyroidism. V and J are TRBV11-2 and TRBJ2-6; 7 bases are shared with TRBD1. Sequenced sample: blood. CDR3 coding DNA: TGTGCCAGCAGCCCGCGCCTCGGGACAGTAAACGTCCTGACTTTC. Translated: CASSPRLGTVNVLTF.